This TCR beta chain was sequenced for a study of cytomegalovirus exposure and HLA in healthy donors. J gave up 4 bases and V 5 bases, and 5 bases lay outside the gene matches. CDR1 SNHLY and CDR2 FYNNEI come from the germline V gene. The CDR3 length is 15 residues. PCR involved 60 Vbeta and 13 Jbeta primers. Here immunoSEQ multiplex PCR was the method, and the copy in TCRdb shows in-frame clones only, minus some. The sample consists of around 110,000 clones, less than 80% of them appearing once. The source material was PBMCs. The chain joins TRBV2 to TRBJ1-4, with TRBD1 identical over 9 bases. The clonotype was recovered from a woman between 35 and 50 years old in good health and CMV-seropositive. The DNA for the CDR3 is TGTGCCAGCAGTCAACAGGGGGCGGATAATGAAAAACTGTTTTTT. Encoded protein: CASSQQGADNEKLFF.